The clone carrying this T cell receptor (beta chain) has more than one count but fewer than ten. Antigen specificity is unknown. The source of the sample is a study of T-cell memory formation after mild COVID-19. Study details: Among the donors, TCR clusters were largely specific to each donor. Findings and caveats of the study: Later expanders leaned CD4+, whereas day 15 to 85 contracting clones were balanced CD4/CD8. Second-wave clones that peaked on day 37 lacked confirmed SARS-CoV-2 specificity. Memory from before infection featured some responding clones, which suggests cross-reactive memory joined.

V lost 1 base and J lost 6; bases outside the gene matches: 4. The CDR3 consists of 15 residues. Germline V lookup: CDR1 SGHDN, CDR2 FVKESK. A single record per CDR3 protein comes from TCRdb applying MiXCR to the 5' RACE reads. The repertoire has 400,000 to 500,000 distinct CDR3 sequences, about 19% of them found once; the top ten carry 8.4%. The source is an adult woman who had mild COVID-19 (a few samples of this study predate the infection). Cell type and time point are not known. The V and J genes are TRBV14 and TRBJ2-4; 9 nucleotides agree with TRBD2. Material for sequencing was PBMCs or a T cell subset sorted from them (not recorded which). The CDR3 nucleotides are TGTGCCAGCAGCCAAGTATCTAGCGGGGCAAACATTCAGTACTTC. Protein sequence: CASSQVSSGANIQYF.